Below, 18 T cell receptor beta chains from the same sample are listed, as sequenced in a study of blood T cell repertoires in COVID-19. Generated by immunoSEQ multiplex PCR, the TCRdb table keeps only in-frame clones and is missing some. The sample holds roughly 100,000 clones; about 81% are singletons and the top ten take 15% to 20%. What was sequenced was peripheral blood. The origin of the receptors is a man aged 80 or over with acute or convalescent COVID-19.

The chain has TRBV28 and TRBJ2-7; 7 bases line up with TRBD1. CDR1 MDHEN and CDR2 SYDVKM come from the germline V gene. This CDR3 has 13 amino acids. Germline trimming cut 5 bases from V and 2 bases from J; bases unmatched to any gene: 3. CDR3 protein: CASSGDRAYEQYF. The CDR3 nucleotides read TGTGCCAGCAGTGGGGACAGAGCCTACGAGCAGTACTTC. The whole variable domain, filled in from reference TRBV28 and TRBJ2-7, reads DVKVTQSSRYLVKRTGEKVFLECVQDMDHENMFWYRQDPGLGLRLIYFSYDVKMKEKGDIPEGYSVSREKKERFSLILESASTNQTSMYLCASSGDRAYEQYFGPGTRLTVT.

Worth noting for this clone: At one end, the junction sequence differs from germline, possibly due to a read error. The rearrangement uses TRBV7-7 and TRBJ2-5, with D perhaps matching TRBD1 (6 bases). The CDR3 sequence is 13 residues long. In germline, CDR1 is SSHAT, CDR2 FNYEAQ (reference sequence). CDR3 residues: CASSRDQGETQYF. The CDR3 bases are TGTGCTAGCAGCCGAGATCAGGGGGAGACCCAGTACTTC.

The rearrangement links TRBV19 to TRBJ1-2, with 10 positions matching TRBD1. The J segment lost 3 bases and the V segment lost 8 bases, leaving 6 bases of the junction unmatched. Germline V gives CDR1 LNHDA, CDR2 SQIVND (reference sequence). This CDR3 has 14 residues. The DNA for the CDR3 is TGTGCCAGTCGACAGGGGGCGGCCGACTATGGCTACACCTTC. It yields the protein CASRQGAADYGYTF. Full variable domain (outside the CDR3, taken from reference TRBV19 and TRBJ1-2): DGGITQSPKYLFRKEGQNVTLSCEQNLNHDAMYWYRQDPGQGLRLIYYSQIVNDFQKGDIAEGYSVSREKKESFPLTVTSAQKNPTAFYLCASRQGAADYGYTFGSGTRLTVV.

This chain connects TRBV12-3 or TRBV12-4 to TRBJ2-7; D is possibly TRBD1 (6 bases). This CDR3 has 13 residues. V lost 5 bases and J lost 4, with 12 bases in between. The CDR3, as DNA: TGTGCCAGCAGTCTTGGACAGTTATACGAGCAGTACTTC. This encodes CASSLGQLYEQYF.

The CDR3: CASSSPTPGNYGYTF. The CDR3 region has the DNA TGTGCCAGCAGTTCCCCAACCCCGGGTAACTATGGCTACACCTTC. The chain carries TRBV28 and TRBJ1-2; D is undetermined. CDR3 size: 15 residues. Deletions cut 4 bases from V and 1 base from J, with 13 bases between. From germline, CDR1 is MDHEN and CDR2 SYDVKM.

The table lists this clone with a count of one. In DNA form, the CDR3 reads TGCGCCAGCAGTGATAGGGGAGGCTCAGGGACCCAGTACTTC. This translates into CASSDRGGSGTQYF. V gene TRBV10-1 combines with J gene TRBJ2-5; D is perhaps TRBD2 (6 bases). The CDR3 has 14 amino acids. Per germline, CDR1 WNHNN and CDR2 SYGVQD (reference sequence). The V end was cut by 3 bases, the J end by 7 bases, with 15 bases between.

The chain employs TRBV18 and TRBJ1-1; tentatively, D is TRBD1 (6 bases). CDR1 and CDR2 from the germline V gene are KGHSH and LQKENI. Trimming took off 0 bases at V and 11 bases at J, with 13 bases between the two ends. The CDR3 runs to 13 residues. CDR3 protein: CASSPPSGVFAFF. CDR3 in DNA: TGTGCCAGCTCACCACCGTCAGGGGTGTTCGCTTTCTTT.

The chain combines TRBV19 with TRBJ1-2; 7 nucleotides match TRBD1. Trimming removed 4 bases from V and 4 bases from J; junction bases left unmatched: 6. The CDR3 runs 14 residues. CDR1 is LNHDA and CDR2 is SQIVND in the germline V gene (reference sequence). This CDR3 is CASSTLSGGYGYTF. The CDR3 nucleotides read TGTGCCAGTAGTACCCTGTCAGGGGGCTATGGCTACACCTTC.

The rearrangement links TRBV6-5 to TRBJ1-4; no firm D call. The V and J ends lost 2 bases and 3 bases respectively, with 7 bases between them. The CDR3 has 14 amino acids. Germline V gene data show CDR1 as MNHEY and CDR2 as SVGAGI. This chain's CDR3 is CASSYRQANEKLFF. The CDR3 bases are TGTGCCAGCAGTTACAGGCAGGCTAATGAAAAACTGTTTTTT.

The chain carries TRBV5-1 and TRBJ1-3, with unresolved D. The V gene lost 0 bases and the J gene lost 4 bases, with 14 bases spanning the gap. Germline V gene lookup returns CDR1 SGHRS and CDR2 YFSETQ. The CDR3 runs to 16 residues. The DNA of the CDR3 is TGCGCCAGCAGCTTGGACGGAGCCTTCCCGGGAAACACCATATATTTT. Residues: CASSLDGAFPGNTIYF.

This chain joins TRBV28 and TRBJ1-5; 9 nucleotides agree with TRBD1. Losses at the gene ends were 2 bases for V and 2 bases for J; bases not matched to a gene: 4. The CDR3 has 16 amino acids. The germline CDR1 and CDR2 sequences are MDHEN and SYDVKM. Here the CDR3 reads CASSLAQGAGNQPQHF. CDR3 nucleotides: TGTGCCAGCAGTTTAGCACAGGGGGCCGGCAATCAGCCCCAGCATTTT.

The genes are TRBV2 and TRBJ2-3; 9 positions match TRBD2. V lost 4 bases and J lost 2; bases outside the gene matches: 7. The germline V gene encodes CDR1 SNHLY and CDR2 FYNNEI. This CDR3 has 16 residues. The CDR3 sequence is CASSGGLALSTDTQYF. The CDR3 coding sequence is TGTGCCAGCAGTGGGGGACTAGCCCTATCCACAGATACGCAGTATTTT.

V gene TRBV4-3 combines with J gene TRBJ2-7; possibly TRBD1 for D (6 bases). The germline CDR1 and CDR2 sequences are LGHNA and YSLEER. The CDR3 spans 15 residues. V was pared by 4 bases and J by 0 bases, with 13 bases between. The CDR3 nucleotides read TGCGCCAGCAGCCTGCAATCGACAGGCTCCTACGAGCAGTACTTC. Protein: CASSLQSTGSYEQYF.

The chain couples TRBV4-3 to TRBJ2-5, with TRBD2 identical over 8 bases. The V gene end was trimmed by 2 bases and the J gene end by 5 bases; junction bases not matched to a gene: 13. The CDR3 extends over 17 amino acids. Germline CDR1 reads LGHNA; CDR2 reads YSLEER. The CDR3 is CASSQMLTGGHRETQYF. In nucleotides, the CDR3 is TGCGCCAGCAGCCAAATGTTGACGGGGGGGCACCGGGAGACCCAGTACTTC.

This clone was recorded only once. This chain connects TRBV7-2 to TRBJ2-7; TRBD1 matches 9 bases. Germline V CDR1 and CDR2: SGHTA, FQGNSA. CDR3 size: 15 residues. J gave up 3 bases and V 5 bases, and 8 bases lay outside the gene matches. CDR3 sequence reads: CASSVAGTGIYEQYF. CDR3 DNA sequence: TGTGCCAGCAGCGTTGCCGGGACAGGGATCTACGAGCAGTACTTC.

V is TRBV19 and J is TRBJ2-7; 9 bases map to TRBD1. The CDR3 consists of 16 residues. The germline gives CDR1 LNHDA, CDR2 SQIVND (reference sequence). V lost 4 bases and J lost 5; bases outside the gene matches: 12. CDR3 protein: CASSNLPGTGSNEQYF. The CDR3 coding sequence is TGTGCCAGTAGTAATTTACCCGGGACAGGGTCCAACGAGCAGTACTTC.

J is TRBJ1-1 and V is TRBV18; no clear D gene. Trimming removed 4 bases at V and 3 bases at J, with 12 bases between. Germline values: CDR1 KGHSH, CDR2 LQKENI. There are 14 residues in the CDR3. The CDR3 nucleotides are TGTGCCAGCTCACAGATCGGGTCGGACACTGAAGCTTTCTTT. Amino acids: CASSQIGSDTEAFF.

This clone was seen ten or more times. The J gene is TRBJ2-7, the V gene TRBV5-1; 8 positions match TRBD1. The CDR3 loop spans 16 amino acids. From germline, CDR1 is SGHRS and CDR2 YFSETQ. The junction had 7 bases not matched to a gene; V was cut back by 1 base and J by 1 base. The CDR3 coding sequence is TGCGCCAGCAGCTTGTTTCAGGGGGCTTTTTCCTACGAGCAGTACTTC. Its translation: CASSLFQGAFSYEQYF. The full variable domain, with the rest looked up from reference TRBV5-1 and TRBJ2-7, is KAGVTQTPRYLIKTRGQQVTLSCSPISGHRSVSWYQQTPGQGLQFLFEYFSETQRNKGNFPGRFSGRQFSNSRSEMNVSTLELGDSALYLCASSLFQGAFSYEQYFGPGTRLTVT.